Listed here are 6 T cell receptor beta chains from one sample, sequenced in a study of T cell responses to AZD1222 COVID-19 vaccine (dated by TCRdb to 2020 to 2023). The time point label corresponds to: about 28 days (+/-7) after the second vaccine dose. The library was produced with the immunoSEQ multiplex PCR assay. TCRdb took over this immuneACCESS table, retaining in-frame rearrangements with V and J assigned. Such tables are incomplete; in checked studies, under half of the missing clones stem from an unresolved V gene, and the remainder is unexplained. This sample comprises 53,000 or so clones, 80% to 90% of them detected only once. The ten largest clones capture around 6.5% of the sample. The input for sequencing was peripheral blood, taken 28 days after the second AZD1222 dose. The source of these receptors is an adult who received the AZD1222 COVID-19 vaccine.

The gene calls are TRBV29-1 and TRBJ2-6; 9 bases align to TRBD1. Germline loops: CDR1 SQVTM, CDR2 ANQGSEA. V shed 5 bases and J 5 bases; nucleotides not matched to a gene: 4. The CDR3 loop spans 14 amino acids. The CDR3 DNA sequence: TGCAGCGTTCAGGGACAGGGTAGGGCCAACGTCCTGACTTTC. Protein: CSVQGQGRANVLTF.

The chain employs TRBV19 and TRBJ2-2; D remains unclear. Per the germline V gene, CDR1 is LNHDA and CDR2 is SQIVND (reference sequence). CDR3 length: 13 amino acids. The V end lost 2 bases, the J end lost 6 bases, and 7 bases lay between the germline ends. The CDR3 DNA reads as TGTGCCAGTAGTATAATACCTCCCGGGGAGCTGTTTTTT. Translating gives CASSIIPPGELFF.

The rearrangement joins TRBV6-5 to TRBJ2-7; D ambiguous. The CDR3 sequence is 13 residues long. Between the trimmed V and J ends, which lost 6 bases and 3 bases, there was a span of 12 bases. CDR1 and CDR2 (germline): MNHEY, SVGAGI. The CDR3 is CASRHVDDYEQYF. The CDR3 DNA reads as TGTGCCAGCAGGCACGTAGACGACTACGAGCAGTACTTC.

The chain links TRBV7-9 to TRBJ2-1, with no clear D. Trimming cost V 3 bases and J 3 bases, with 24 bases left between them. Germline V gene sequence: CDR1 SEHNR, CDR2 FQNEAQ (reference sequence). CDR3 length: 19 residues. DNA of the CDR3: TGTGCCAGCAGCTTCCCAAAGGTTCGACCGGCGGATCGCTACAATGAGCAGTTCTTC. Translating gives CASSFPKVRPADRYNEQFF.

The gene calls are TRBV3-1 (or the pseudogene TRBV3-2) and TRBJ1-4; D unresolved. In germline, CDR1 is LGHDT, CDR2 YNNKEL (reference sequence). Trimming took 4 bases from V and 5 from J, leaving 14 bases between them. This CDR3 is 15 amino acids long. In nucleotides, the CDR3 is TGTGCCAGCAGCCGAGGTATCGCTGGCAATGAAAAACTGTTTTTT. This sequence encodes CASSRGIAGNEKLFF.

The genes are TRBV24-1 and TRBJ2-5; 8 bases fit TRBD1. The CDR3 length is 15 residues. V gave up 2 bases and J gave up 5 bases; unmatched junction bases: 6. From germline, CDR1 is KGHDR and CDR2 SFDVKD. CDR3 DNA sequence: TGTGCCACCAGTGATTCCTTCAGGGGGCGGGAGACCCAGTACTTC. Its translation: CATSDSFRGRETQYF.